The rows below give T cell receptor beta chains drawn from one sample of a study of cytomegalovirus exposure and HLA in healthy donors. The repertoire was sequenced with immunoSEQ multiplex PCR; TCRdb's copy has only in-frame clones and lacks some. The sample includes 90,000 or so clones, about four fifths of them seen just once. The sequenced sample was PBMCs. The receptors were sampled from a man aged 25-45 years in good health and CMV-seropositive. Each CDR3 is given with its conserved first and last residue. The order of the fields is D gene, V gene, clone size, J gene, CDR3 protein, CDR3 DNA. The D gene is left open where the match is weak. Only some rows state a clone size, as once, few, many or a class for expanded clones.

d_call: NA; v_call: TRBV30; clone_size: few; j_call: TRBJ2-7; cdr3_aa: CAWTVRRKGSEQYF; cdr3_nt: TGTGCCTGGACCGTTAGAAGGAAGGGGTCCGAGCAGTACTTC
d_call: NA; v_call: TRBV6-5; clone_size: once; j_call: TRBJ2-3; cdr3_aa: CASSHSGGRTDTQYF; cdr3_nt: TGTGCCAGCAGCCACTCTGGGGGGAGGACAGATACGCAGTATTTT
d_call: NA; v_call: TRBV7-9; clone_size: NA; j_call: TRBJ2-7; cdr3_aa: CASSQYPLAHPYEQYF; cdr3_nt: TGTGCCAGCAGCCAATACCCTCTAGCGCACCCCTACGAGCAGTACTTC
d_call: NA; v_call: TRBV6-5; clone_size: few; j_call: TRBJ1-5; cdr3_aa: CASRVGSNQPQHF; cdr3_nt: TGTGCCAGCAGGGTCGGTAGCAATCAGCCCCAGCATTTT
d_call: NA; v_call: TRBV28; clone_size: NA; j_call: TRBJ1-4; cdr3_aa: CASESGGGGEKLFF; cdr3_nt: TGTGCCAGCGAGAGCGGGGGCGGGGGGGAAAAACTGTTTTTT
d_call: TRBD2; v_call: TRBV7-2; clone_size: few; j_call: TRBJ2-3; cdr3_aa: CASSERPGTSGRRNF; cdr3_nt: TGTGCCAGCAGCGAACGACCCGGGACTAGCGGGAGGAGGAATTTT
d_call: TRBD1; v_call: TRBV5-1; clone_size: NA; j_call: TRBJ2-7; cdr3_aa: CASRTATGTMAYEQYF; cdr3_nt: TGCGCCAGCAGGACAGCGACAGGGACGATGGCCTACGAGCAGTACTTC
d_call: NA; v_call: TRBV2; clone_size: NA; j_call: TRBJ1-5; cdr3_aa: CASSEEGRGRNQPQHF; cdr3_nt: TGTGCCAGCAGTGAAGAAGGGAGAGGGCGCAATCAGCCCCAGCATTTT
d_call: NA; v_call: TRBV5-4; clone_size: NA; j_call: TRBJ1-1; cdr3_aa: CASSPGVGAEAFF; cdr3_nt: TGTGCCAGCAGCCCCGGGGTAGGAGCTGAAGCTTTCTTT
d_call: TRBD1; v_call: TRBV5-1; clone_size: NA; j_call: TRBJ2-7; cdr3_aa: CASSLRTGSTVEQYF; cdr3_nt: TGCGCCAGCAGCCTTCGGACAGGGTCAACTGTCGAGCAGTACTTC
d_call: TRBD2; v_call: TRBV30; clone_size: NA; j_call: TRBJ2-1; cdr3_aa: CAWRTSGRRSEQFF; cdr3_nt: TGTGCCTGGAGGACTAGCGGGAGAAGATCTGAGCAGTTCTTC
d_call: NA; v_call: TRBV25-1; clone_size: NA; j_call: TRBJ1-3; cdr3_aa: CASSEGGSGNTIYF; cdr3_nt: TGTGCCAGCAGTGAAGGCGGGAGTGGAAACACCATATATTTT
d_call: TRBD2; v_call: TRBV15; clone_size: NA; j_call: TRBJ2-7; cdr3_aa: CATSRGAGGPSREQYF; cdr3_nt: TGTGCCACCAGCAGAGGAGCGGGAGGGCCGTCGAGGGAGCAGTACTTC
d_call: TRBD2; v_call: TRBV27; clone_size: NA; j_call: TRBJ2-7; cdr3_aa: CASSHRGGRRSYEQYF; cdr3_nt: TGTGCCAGCAGTCACCGCGGGGGGCGCCGTTCCTACGAGCAGTACTTC
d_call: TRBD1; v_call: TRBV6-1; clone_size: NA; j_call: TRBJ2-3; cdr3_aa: CASSERQGARDTQYF; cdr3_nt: TGTGCCAGCAGTGAAAGACAGGGGGCTAGAGATACGCAGTATTTT
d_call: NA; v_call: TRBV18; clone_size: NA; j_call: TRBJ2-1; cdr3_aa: CASSPRMEMKSDNEQFF; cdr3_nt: TGTGCCAGCTCACCAAGAATGGAGATGAAGTCGGACAATGAGCAGTTCTTC
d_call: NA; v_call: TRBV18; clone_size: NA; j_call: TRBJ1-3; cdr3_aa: CASSPDRASGNTIYF; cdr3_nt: TGTGCCAGCTCCCCTGACAGAGCCTCTGGAAACACCATATATTTT
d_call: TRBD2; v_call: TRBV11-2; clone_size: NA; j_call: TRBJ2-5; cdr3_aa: CASSPGLAGQTQYF; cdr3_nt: TGTGCCAGCAGCCCAGGACTAGCGGGACAGACCCAGTACTTC
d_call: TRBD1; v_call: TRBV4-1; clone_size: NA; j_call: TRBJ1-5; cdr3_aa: CASSHDDRVEQPQHF; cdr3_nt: TGCGCCAGCAGCCATGATGACAGGGTGGAACAGCCCCAGCATTTT
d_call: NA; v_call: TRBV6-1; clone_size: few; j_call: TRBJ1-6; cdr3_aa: CASSEEGGRGYSPLHF; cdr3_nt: TGTGCCAGCAGTGAAGAAGGGGGAAGGGGTTATTCACCCCTCCACTTT
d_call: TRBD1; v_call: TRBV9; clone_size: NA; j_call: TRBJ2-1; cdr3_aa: CASSFGQGGPPDNEQFF; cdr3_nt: TGTGCCAGCAGCTTTGGACAGGGGGGCCCCCCGGACAATGAGCAGTTCTTC
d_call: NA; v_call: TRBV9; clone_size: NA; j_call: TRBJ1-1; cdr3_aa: CASSVEGQNTEAFF; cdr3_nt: TGTGCCAGCAGCGTAGAGGGGCAGAACACTGAAGCTTTCTTT
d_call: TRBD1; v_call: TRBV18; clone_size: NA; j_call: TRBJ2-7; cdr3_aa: CASSGTFPGQATYEQYF; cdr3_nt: TGTGCCAGCTCAGGTACTTTTCCGGGACAGGCGACCTACGAGCAGTACTTC
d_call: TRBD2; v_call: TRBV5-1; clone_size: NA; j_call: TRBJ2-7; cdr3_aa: CASSPPPGTSGIYEQYF; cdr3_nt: TGCGCCAGCAGCCCCCCACCCGGGACTAGCGGGATCTACGAGCAGTACTTC
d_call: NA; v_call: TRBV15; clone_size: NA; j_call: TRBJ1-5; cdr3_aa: CATSRAGNQPQHF; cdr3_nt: TGTGCCACCAGCAGAGCGGGGAATCAGCCCCAGCATTTT
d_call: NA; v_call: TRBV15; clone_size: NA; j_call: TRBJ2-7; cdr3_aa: CATSGRGGEQYF; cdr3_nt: TGTGCCACCAGCGGAAGGGGGGGCGAGCAGTACTTC
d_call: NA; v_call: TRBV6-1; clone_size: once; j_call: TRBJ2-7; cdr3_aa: CASSLAAASGEQYF; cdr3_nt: TGTGCCAGCAGTCTCGCGGCCGCCTCGGGCGAGCAGTACTTC
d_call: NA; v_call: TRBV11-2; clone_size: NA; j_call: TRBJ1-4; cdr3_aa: CASSSGTRVGEKLFF; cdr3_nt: TGTGCCAGCAGCTCAGGAACCAGGGTCGGCGAAAAACTGTTTTTT
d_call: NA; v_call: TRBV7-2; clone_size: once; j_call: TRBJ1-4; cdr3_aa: CASSLTGGRGGEKLFF; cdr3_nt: TGTGCCAGCAGCTTAACCGGGGGGAGGGGAGGGGAAAAACTGTTTTTT
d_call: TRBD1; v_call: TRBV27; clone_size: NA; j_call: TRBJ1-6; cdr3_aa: CASRRTGSYHGELPLHF; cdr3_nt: TGTGCCAGCAGGAGGACAGGGAGTTATCATGGAGAATTACCCCTCCACTTT
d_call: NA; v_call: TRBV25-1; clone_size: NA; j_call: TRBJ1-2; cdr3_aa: CASSELNGARGGYTF; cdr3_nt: TGTGCCAGCAGTGAGCTCAACGGGGCCAGGGGTGGCTACACCTTC